The 26 T cell receptor beta chains given below trace back to one sample, sequenced in a study of T cell changes during pregnancy in multiple sclerosis. Repertoires were generated with immunoSEQ multiplex PCR, while TCRdb's copy carries only in-frame clones and drops some. This sample has around 120,000 clones; roughly 92% occur once, and the top ten carry 3.5%. The source was peripheral blood, collected after pregnancy. The origin of the receptors is a female donor with multiple sclerosis, enrolled in a pregnancy study.

V gene TRBV30 combines with J gene TRBJ2-6; a possible D gene is TRBD2 (5 bases). The CDR3 totals 15 residues. Germline CDR1 reads GTSNPN; CDR2 reads SVGIG (reference sequence). Trimming left V 2 bases short and J 0 bases short, with 8 bases between. Here the CDR3 reads CAWSIGNSGANVLTF. The CDR3 DNA reads TGTGCCTGGAGTATCGGGAACTCTGGGGCCAACGTCCTGACTTTC.

The rearrangement uses TRBV2 and TRBJ2-1; 8 nucleotides agree with TRBD1. CDR3 length equals 18 residues. J gave up 0 bases and V 3 bases, and 10 bases lay outside the gene matches. Looked up from germline, CDR1 is SNHLY and CDR2 is FYNNEI. The CDR3 DNA reads as TGTGCCAGCAGTGACTACGACAGGGGAGCCATCTCCTACAATGAGCAGTTCTTC. Protein sequence: CASSDYDRGAISYNEQFF.

V is TRBV4-1 and J is TRBJ1-4; D gene uncertain. Germline V lookup: CDR1 MGHRA, CDR2 YSYEKL. This CDR3 contains 12 residues. Trimming left V 1 base short and J 6 bases short, with 3 bases between. The CDR3 protein is CASSQGDEKLFF. CDR3 in DNA: TGCGCCAGCAGCCAAGGAGATGAAAAACTGTTTTTT.

CDR3 bases: TGTGCCACCAGCAGAGGGGGACTAGCGGGGGGCGCTGAGCAGTTCTTC. This translates into CATSRGGLAGGAEQFF. The chain links TRBV15 to TRBJ2-1; TRBD2 matches at 15 bases. Germline CDR1 is LNHNV and CDR2 is YYDKDF (reference sequence). V lost 1 base, J lost 9 bases, and 4 bases stayed unmatched. The CDR3 is 16 amino acids. Variable domain in full (rest from reference TRBV15 and TRBJ2-1): DAMVIQNPRYQVTQFGKPVTLSCSQTLNHNVMYWYQQKSSQAPKLLFHYYDKDFNNEADTPDNFQSRRPNTSFCFLDIRSPGLGDTAMYLCATSRGGLAGGAEQFFGPGTRLTVL.

V and J are TRBV2 and TRBJ1-4, with a weak D call TRBD1 (6 bases). The length of the CDR3 is 16 residues. The germline V gene has CDR1 SNHLY and CDR2 FYNNEI. Trimming pared 6 bases from V and 0 bases from J, leaving 14 bases between. The CDR3 loop reads CASRPGQRSTNEKLFF. As DNA, the CDR3 is TGTGCCAGCAGACCCGGACAGCGTTCAACTAATGAAAAACTGTTTTTT.

The genes are TRBV15 and TRBJ2-3; 7 positions match TRBD2. Looked up from germline, CDR1 is LNHNV and CDR2 is YYDKDF (reference sequence). Trimming removed 5 bases from V and 2 bases from J; junction bases left unmatched: 4. The CDR3 extends over 14 amino acids. In nucleotides, the CDR3 is TGTGCCACCAGCGCACGGGGGGACACAGATACGCAGTATTTT. This codes for CATSARGDTDTQYF.

The rearrangement joins TRBV30 to TRBJ1-1; no clear D gene. Germline assignment: CDR1 GTSNPN and CDR2 SVGIG (reference sequence). Trimming left V 5 bases short and J 4 bases short, with 11 bases between. The CDR3 has 12 amino acids. CDR3: CAWGRAITEAFF. In DNA, the CDR3 is TGTGCCTGGGGGAGGGCGATCACTGAAGCTTTCTTT.

CDR3 DNA: TGTGCCAGCTCACCACCGGCGGGGGCCTCCTACGAGCAGTACTTC. It is translated as CASSPPAGASYEQYF. V usage is TRBV18 and J usage is TRBJ2-7, with D tentatively TRBD2 (7 bases). Germline V gene lookup returns CDR1 KGHSH and CDR2 LQKENI. There are 15 residues in the CDR3. Trimming cost V 0 bases and J 0 bases, with 9 bases left between them.

V usage is TRBV19 and J usage is TRBJ1-2, with 7 bases lining up with TRBD1. The trim removed 10 bases at V and 2 bases at J, leaving 10 bases unmatched. The CDR3 extends over 14 amino acids. Germline V CDR1 and CDR2: LNHDA, SQIVND (reference sequence). CDR3 DNA: TGTGCCACCGCACTCCAGGGGGAGAACTATGGCTACACCTTC. This codes for CATALQGENYGYTF.

This chain uses TRBV27 with TRBJ1-1; D gene uncertain. The germline V gene encodes CDR1 MNHEY and CDR2 SMNVEV (reference sequence). The V gene lost 6 bases and the J gene lost 0 bases, with 8 bases spanning the gap. The CDR3 contains 13 residues. The CDR3 coding sequence is TGTGCCAGCAGATTGGGCTTGAACACTGAAGCTTTCTTT. Encoded protein: CASRLGLNTEAFF.

This clone was observed a single time. The chain combines TRBV13 with TRBJ2-3, with 9 bases identical to TRBD1. J gave up 5 bases and V 5 bases, and 8 bases lay outside the gene matches. CDR3 length: 15 residues. Germline assignment: CDR1 PRHDT and CDR2 FYEKMQ (reference sequence). This chain's CDR3 is CASSPRQGDGDTQYF. CDR3 DNA sequence: TGTGCCAGCAGCCCCAGACAGGGGGATGGAGATACGCAGTATTTT.

This chain joins TRBV9 and TRBJ1-4; D is perhaps TRBD1 (5 bases). The CDR3 has 15 amino acids. V was pared by 0 bases and J by 7 bases, with 13 bases between. Germline CDR1 SGDLS, CDR2 YYNGEE. CDR3 sequence: CASSVGGGAREKLFF. Written as DNA, the CDR3 is TGTGCCAGCAGCGTAGGAGGAGGGGCCCGTGAAAAACTGTTTTTT.

V usage is TRBV4-1 and J usage is TRBJ2-7, with 10 bases matching TRBD1. The CDR3 has 15 residues. The germline gives CDR1 MGHRA, CDR2 YSYEKL. The trim removed 3 bases at V and 2 bases at J, leaving 4 bases unmatched. The CDR3, as DNA: TGCGCCAGCAGCCACGACAGGGGGCCTGCCTACGAGCAGTACTTC. Its translation is CASSHDRGPAYEQYF.

V gene TRBV5-1 combines with J gene TRBJ1-1; 7 bases agree with TRBD1. Per the germline V gene, CDR1 is SGHRS and CDR2 is YFSETQ. The V segment lost 4 bases and the J segment 5 bases; nucleotides outside the gene matches: 8. The CDR3 is made up of 14 amino acids. DNA of the CDR3: TGCGCCAGCAGCCTCCAGGGGGTTCGGACTGAAGCTTTCTTT. It specifies CASSLQGVRTEAFF. Supplemented by reference TRBV5-1 and TRBJ1-1, the full variable domain reads KAGVTQTPRYLIKTRGQQVTLSCSPISGHRSVSWYQQTPGQGLQFLFEYFSETQRNKGNFPGRFSGRQFSNSRSEMNVSTLELGDSALYLCASSLQGVRTEAFFGQGTRLTVV.

V gene TRBV25-1 combines with J gene TRBJ2-7; 7 nucleotides line up with TRBD1. The V gene's germline CDR1 is MGHDK and CDR2 SYGVNS. J lost 4 bases, V lost 3 bases, and 12 bases had no gene match. This CDR3 is built from 16 residues. CDR3 in DNA: TGTGCCAGCAGTGAGGAACCCCGGGACAGCGGATACGAGCAGTACTTC. Residues: CASSEEPRDSGYEQYF.

The chain uses TRBV5-5 and TRBJ2-3; 13 bases map to TRBD2. The CDR3 sequence is 16 residues long. Trimming took 3 bases from V and 0 from J; bases not matched to a gene: 1. CDR1 is SGHKS and CDR2 is YYEKEE in the germline V gene (reference sequence). DNA for the CDR3: TGTGCCAGCAGCTGGGGACTAGCGGGGAGCACAGATACGCAGTATTTT. Translated, it gives CASSWGLAGSTDTQYF.

The rearrangement joins TRBV7-3 to TRBJ2-3; 9 nucleotides align to TRBD1. This CDR3 contains 15 residues. Germline V lookup: CDR1 SGHTA, CDR2 FQGTGA. J gave up 2 bases and V 5 bases, and 5 bases lay outside the gene matches. DNA for the CDR3: TGTGCCAGCAGCCAAACAGGGGGCTCCACAGATACGCAGTATTTT. As protein: CASSQTGGSTDTQYF.

The chain carries TRBV19 and TRBJ2-3; D is perhaps TRBD2 (7 bases). Germline CDR1 reads LNHDA; CDR2 reads SQIVND (reference sequence). V shed 7 bases and J shed 5 bases, with 22 bases lying between them. This CDR3 has 16 amino acids. The CDR3 here is CASIPRVGGPIDTQYF. The CDR3 nucleotides are TGTGCCAGTATACCCCGGGTGGGGGGGCCTATAGATACGCAGTATTTT. Supplemented by reference TRBV19 and TRBJ2-3, the full variable domain reads DGGITQSPKYLFRKEGQNVTLSCEQNLNHDAMYWYRQDPGQGLRLIYYSQIVNDFQKGDIAEGYSVSREKKESFPLTVTSAQKNPTAFYLCASIPRVGGPIDTQYFGPGTRLTVL.

The rearrangement uses TRBV2 and TRBJ1-5; 9 positions agree with TRBD1. Germline V CDR1 and CDR2: SNHLY, FYNNEI. Losses at the gene ends were 3 bases for V and 7 bases for J; bases not matched to a gene: 4. This CDR3 has 14 residues. CDR3 sequence (DNA): TGTGCCAGCAGTGATGGGACAGGGTTCCAGCCCCAGCATTTT. Amino acids: CASSDGTGFQPQHF.

The chain has TRBV2 and TRBJ1-1; no firm D call. Germline CDR1 and CDR2: SNHLY and FYNNEI. This CDR3 is 14 amino acids long. Between the trimmed V and J ends, which lost 1 base and 4 bases, there was a span of 10 bases. The CDR3 region has the DNA TGTGCCAGCAGTGAAGGGCAGATATTCACTGAAGCTTTCTTT. Translation: CASSEGQIFTEAFF. Variable domain in full (rest from reference TRBV2 and TRBJ1-1): EPEVTQTPSHQVTQMGQEVILRCVPISNHLYFYWYRQILGQKVEFLVSFYNNEISEKSEIFDDQFSVERPDGSNFTLKIRSTKLEDSAMYFCASSEGQIFTEAFFGQGTRLTVV.

The chain couples TRBV6-5 to TRBJ1-2, with D hard to call. V dropped 6 bases and J dropped 8 bases, with 13 bases sitting between them. CDR3 length: 12 residues. Germline V gene sequence: CDR1 MNHEY, CDR2 SVGAGI. The CDR3 spells CASSPEVGGYTF. In DNA form, the CDR3 reads TGTGCCAGCAGCCCCGAGGTCGGGGGCTACACCTTC.

The chain has TRBV6-1 and TRBJ2-4, with 9 bases aligning to TRBD1. The V segment lost 1 base and the J segment 16 bases; nucleotides outside the gene matches: 5. This CDR3 comprises 12 residues. The V gene's germline CDR1 is MNHNS and CDR2 SASEGT. The CDR3 DNA follows: TGTGCCAGCAGTGAAGTGACGGGACAGGGCTACTTC. Translating it yields CASSEVTGQGYF.

This clone was found once. The chain uses TRBV18 and TRBJ1-1, with 9 bases aligning to TRBD1. CDR3 length: 13 residues. J gave up 12 bases and V 4 bases, and 9 bases lay outside the gene matches. The germline CDR1 and CDR2 sequences are KGHSH and LQKENI. The CDR3 DNA follows: TGTGCCAGCTCACTCGGGACAGGGAGAAAAACTTTCTTT. Protein product: CASSLGTGRKTFF.

This rearrangement joins TRBV27 to TRBJ1-6; 8 bases align to TRBD1. The V gene end was trimmed by 6 bases and the J gene end by 9 bases; junction bases not matched to a gene: 4. Germline lookup yields CDR1 MNHEY and CDR2 SMNVEV (reference sequence). This CDR3 comprises 13 residues. In DNA form, the CDR3 reads TGTGCCAGCAGCGGACAGGGAAGTTCACCCCTCCACTTT. Amino acids: CASSGQGSSPLHF.

The chain recombines TRBV5-1 with TRBJ1-2, with D maybe TRBD1 (6 bases). V was shortened by 0 bases and J by 6 bases, with 15 bases between the two germline ends. The V gene's germline CDR1 is SGHRS and CDR2 YFSETQ. The CDR3 contains 15 residues. The chain's CDR3 is CASSLGEQGTHGYTF. In DNA form, the CDR3 reads TGCGCCAGCAGCTTGGGGGAACAGGGAACCCATGGCTACACCTTC.

V and J are TRBV6-6 and TRBJ2-7; no definite D call. The CDR3 is made up of 13 amino acids. V gave up 3 bases and J gave up 5 bases, with 11 bases separating them. Germline V gene sequence: CDR1 MNHNY, CDR2 SVGAGI (reference sequence). The CDR3 spells CASSYQSTNEQYF. In nucleotides, the CDR3 is TGTGCCAGCAGTTATCAATCTACCAACGAGCAGTACTTC.